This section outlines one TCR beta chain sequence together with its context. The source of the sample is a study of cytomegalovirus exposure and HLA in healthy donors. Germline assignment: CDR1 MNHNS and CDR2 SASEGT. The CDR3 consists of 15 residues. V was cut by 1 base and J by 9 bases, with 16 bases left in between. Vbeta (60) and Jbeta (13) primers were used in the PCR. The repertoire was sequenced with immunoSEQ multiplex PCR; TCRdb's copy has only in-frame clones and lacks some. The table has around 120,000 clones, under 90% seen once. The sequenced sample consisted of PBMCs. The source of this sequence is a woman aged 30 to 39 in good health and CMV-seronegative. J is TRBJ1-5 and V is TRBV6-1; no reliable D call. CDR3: CASSEERDPVRPQHF. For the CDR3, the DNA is TGTGCCAGCAGTGAAGAGAGGGATCCGGTTAGGCCCCAGCATTTT.